A selection of T cell receptor beta chains follows, all from one sample in a study of blood T cells in healthy people across ages. TCRdb called the 5' RACE reads again in MiXCR, with one record for every CDR3 protein. The data hold 600,000 to 800,000 distinct CDR3 sequences, with around 20% observed a single time. Sequencing used blood. The receptors come from a man aged 70-80 years in good health. Each CDR3 is given with its conserved first and last residue. Fields, in order: V gene, J gene, D gene, clone size, CDR3 protein, CDR3 DNA. A D gene is named only where the DNA matches it firmly. Clone size appears in some rows only: once, few, many, or a class for an expanded clone.

TRBV20-1	TRBJ2-3	TRBD2	few	CSAKTSDPSYTQYF	TGCAGTGCTAAAACTAGCGATCCCTCTTATACGCAGTATTTT
TRBV5-1	TRBJ2-5	.	.	CASSLASQQETQYF	TGCGCCAGCAGCTTGGCTAGTCAGCAGGAGACCCAGTACTTC
TRBV7-2	TRBJ2-1	TRBD2	.	CASSLREGRNEQFF	TGTGCCAGCAGCTTGCGGGAGGGTCGCAATGAGCAGTTCTTC
TRBV28	TRBJ2-7	.	many	CASNRRGYEQYF	TGTGCCAGCAATCGCAGGGGCTACGAGCAGTACTTC
TRBV11-2	TRBJ1-4	TRBD1	.	CASSPATGGREKLFF	TGTGCCAGCAGCCCCGCGACAGGGGGTAGGGAAAAACTGTTTTTT
TRBV6-5	TRBJ2-1	TRBD2	.	CASSFRLAEDEQFF	TGTGCCAGCAGTTTTCGACTAGCGGAGGATGAGCAGTTCTTC
TRBV20-1	TRBJ2-1	TRBD2	.	CSASARPSGSSYNEQFF	TGCAGTGCTAGCGCCCGCCCTAGCGGGAGCTCCTACAATGAGCAGTTCTTC
TRBV11-2	TRBJ2-7	TRBD2	.	CASSFRRRESPYEQYF	TGTGCCAGCAGCTTTCGGAGGCGGGAGAGTCCCTACGAGCAGTACTTC
TRBV2	TRBJ1-5	TRBD1	few	CASRGDRDNQPQHF	TGTGCCAGCCGGGGGGACAGGGACAATCAGCCCCAGCATTTT
TRBV7-2	TRBJ2-7	TRBD2	many	CASSLASGSSGIYEQYF	TGTGCCAGCAGCTTAGCGTCAGGGAGTAGCGGGATCTACGAGCAGTACTTC
TRBV3-1	TRBJ2-7	.	.	CASSRPGAWYF	TGTGCCAGCAGCCGACCAGGGGCCTGGTACTTC
TRBV20-1	TRBJ2-2	.	few	CSASPTNPLTGELFF	TGCAGTGCTAGTCCGACTAATCCGCTGACCGGGGAGCTGTTTTTT
TRBV5-1	TRBJ2-1	.	.	CASRLEGGQFF	TGCGCCAGCAGACTAGAGGGAGGGCAGTTCTTC
TRBV6-6	TRBJ2-1	.	.	CASSALTRRPYNEQFF	TGTGCCAGCAGCGCCTTAACTAGGAGACCCTACAATGAGCAGTTCTTC
TRBV6-5	TRBJ2-7	.	few	CASGRGQHYEQYF	TGTGCCAGCGGTCGGGGGCAGCACTACGAGCAGTACTTC
TRBV12-3/TRBV12-4	TRBJ2-7	.	.	CASTPAGGDEQYF	TGTGCCAGCACCCCAGCGGGTGGCGACGAGCAGTACTTC
TRBV13	TRBJ2-5	.	.	CASSPGWGETQYF	TGTGCCAGCAGCCCAGGATGGGGAGAGACCCAGTACTTC
TRBV29-1	TRBJ2-7	.	.	CSVGGTIGYEQYF	TGCAGCGTTGGAGGGACGATTGGATACGAGCAGTACTTC
TRBV10-3	TRBJ1-5	TRBD1	few	CAISDRDRNNNRPQHF	TGTGCCATCAGTGACCGGGACAGGAACAACAACCGGCCCCAGCATTTT
TRBV10-3	TRBJ1-1	.	few	CAISERQPGKSTEAFF	TGTGCCATCAGTGAGCGCCAACCGGGAAAGAGCACTGAAGCTTTCTTT
TRBV6-2/TRBV6-3	TRBJ2-2	.	.	CASTIGGAGTGELFF	TGTGCCAGCACCATAGGAGGGGCTGGGACCGGGGAGCTGTTTTTT
TRBV5-1	TRBJ2-2	.	few	CASSRGLAGELFF	TGCGCCAGCAGCCGGGGACTTGCCGGGGAGTTGTTTTTT
TRBV14	TRBJ2-7	.	.	CASSQDVGPEQYF	TGTGCCAGCAGCCAAGACGTCGGGCCCGAGCAGTACTTC
TRBV18	TRBJ2-5	.	.	CASSPPGNGYQETQYF	TGTGCCAGCTCACCACCGGGAAATGGATACCAAGAGACCCAGTACTTC
TRBV11-2	TRBJ2-3	.	.	CASSPGLLKDTQYF	TGTGCCAGCAGCCCAGGACTACTGAAGGATACGCAGTATTTT
TRBV5-1	TRBJ2-7	TRBD2	.	CASSLGGSRSYEQYF	TGCGCCAGCAGCTTGGGCGGGAGCCGCTCCTACGAGCAGTACTTC
TRBV28	TRBJ2-5	.	.	CASSFWSGETQYF	TGTGCCAGCAGTTTTTGGAGTGGAGAGACCCAGTACTTC
TRBV6-6	TRBJ2-1	.	few	CASSYSSPGSYNEQFF	TGTGCCAGCAGTTACTCATCGCCGGGCTCCTACAATGAGCAGTTCTTC